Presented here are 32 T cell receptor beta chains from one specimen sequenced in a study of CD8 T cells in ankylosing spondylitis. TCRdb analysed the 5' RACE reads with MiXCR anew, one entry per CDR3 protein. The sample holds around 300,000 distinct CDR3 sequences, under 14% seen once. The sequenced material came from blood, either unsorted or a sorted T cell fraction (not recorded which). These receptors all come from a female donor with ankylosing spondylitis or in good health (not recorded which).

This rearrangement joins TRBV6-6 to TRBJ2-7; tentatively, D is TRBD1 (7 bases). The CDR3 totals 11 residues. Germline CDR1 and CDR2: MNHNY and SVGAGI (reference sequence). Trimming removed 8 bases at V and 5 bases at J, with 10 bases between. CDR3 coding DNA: TGTGCCAGCGTCAGGGGGGACGAGCAGTACTTC. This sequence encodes CASVRGDEQYF.

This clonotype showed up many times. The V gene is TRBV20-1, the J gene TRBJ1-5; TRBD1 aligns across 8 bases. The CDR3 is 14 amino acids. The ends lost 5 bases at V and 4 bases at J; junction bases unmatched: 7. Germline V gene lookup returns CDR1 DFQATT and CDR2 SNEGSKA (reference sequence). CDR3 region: CSAAGTGQNQPQHF. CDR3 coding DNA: TGCAGTGCTGCCGGGACAGGACAAAATCAGCCCCAGCATTTT.

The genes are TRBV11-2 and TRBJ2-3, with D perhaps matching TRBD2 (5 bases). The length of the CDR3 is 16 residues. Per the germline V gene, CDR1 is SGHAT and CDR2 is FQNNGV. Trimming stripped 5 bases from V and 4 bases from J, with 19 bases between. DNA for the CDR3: TGTGCCAGCAGCCTTCAGCGGCGCCCGGAGGCAGATACGCAGTATTTT. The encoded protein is CASSLQRRPEADTQYF.

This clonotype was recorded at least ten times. The CDR3 DNA reads as TGCGCCAGCAGCTTGATTCTTAGGGAGACCCAGTACTTC. The encoded protein is CASSLILRETQYF. The chain joins TRBV5-1 to TRBJ2-5; D is uncertain. CDR1 is SGHRS and CDR2 is YFSETQ in the germline V gene. Trimming removed 1 base at V and 5 bases at J, with 9 bases between. The CDR3 sequence is 13 residues long.

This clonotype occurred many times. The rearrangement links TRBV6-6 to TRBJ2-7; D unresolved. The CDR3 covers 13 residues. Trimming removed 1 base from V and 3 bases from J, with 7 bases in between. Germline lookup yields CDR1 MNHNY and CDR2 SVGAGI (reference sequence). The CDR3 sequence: CASSYFSGYEQYF. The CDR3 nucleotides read TGTGCCAGCAGTTACTTCTCCGGCTACGAGCAGTACTTC.

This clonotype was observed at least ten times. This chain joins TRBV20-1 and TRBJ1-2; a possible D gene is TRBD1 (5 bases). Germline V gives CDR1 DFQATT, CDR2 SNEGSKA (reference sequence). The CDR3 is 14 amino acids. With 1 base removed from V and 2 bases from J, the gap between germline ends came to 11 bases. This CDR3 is CSARGGAVNYGYTF. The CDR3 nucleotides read TGCAGTGCTAGAGGAGGGGCCGTGAACTATGGCTACACCTTC.

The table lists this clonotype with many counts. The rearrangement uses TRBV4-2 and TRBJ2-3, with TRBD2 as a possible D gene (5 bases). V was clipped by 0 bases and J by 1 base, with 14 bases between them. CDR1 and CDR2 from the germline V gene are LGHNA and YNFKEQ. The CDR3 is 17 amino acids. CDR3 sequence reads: CASSQDRAGKGTDTQYF. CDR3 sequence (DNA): TGTGCCAGCAGCCAAGATCGTGCCGGGAAGGGCACAGATACGCAGTATTTT.

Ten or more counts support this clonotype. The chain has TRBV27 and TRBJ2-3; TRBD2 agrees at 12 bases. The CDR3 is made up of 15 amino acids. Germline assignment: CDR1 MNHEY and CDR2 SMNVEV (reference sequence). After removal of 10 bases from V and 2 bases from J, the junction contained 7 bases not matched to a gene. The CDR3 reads CATTGLAGFTDTQYF. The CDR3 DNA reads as TGTGCCACCACTGGACTAGCGGGATTCACAGATACGCAGTATTTT.

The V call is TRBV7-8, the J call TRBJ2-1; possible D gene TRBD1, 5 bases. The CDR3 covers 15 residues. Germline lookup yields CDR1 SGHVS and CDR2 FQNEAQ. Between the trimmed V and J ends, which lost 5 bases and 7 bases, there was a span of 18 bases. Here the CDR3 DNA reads TGTGCCAGCAGCCCTACCTTGGGGCCGAGTAATGAGCAGTTCTTC. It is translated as CASSPTLGPSNEQFF.

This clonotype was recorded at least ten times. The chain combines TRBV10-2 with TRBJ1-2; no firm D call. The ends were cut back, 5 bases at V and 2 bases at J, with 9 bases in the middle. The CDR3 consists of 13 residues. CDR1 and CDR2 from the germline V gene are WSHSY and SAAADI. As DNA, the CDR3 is TGCGCCAGCAGTTCCTCGACGAACTATGGCTACACCTTC. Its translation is CASSSSTNYGYTF.

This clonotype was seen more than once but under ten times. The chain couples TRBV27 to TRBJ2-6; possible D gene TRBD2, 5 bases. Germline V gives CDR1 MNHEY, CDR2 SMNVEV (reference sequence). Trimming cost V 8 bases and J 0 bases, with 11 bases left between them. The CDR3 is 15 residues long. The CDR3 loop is CASREVPSGANVLTF. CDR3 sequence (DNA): TGTGCCAGCCGGGAAGTCCCCTCTGGGGCCAACGTCCTGACTTTC. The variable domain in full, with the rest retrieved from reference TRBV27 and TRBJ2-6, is EAQVTQNPRYLITVTGKKLTVTCSQNMNHEYMSWYRQDPGLGLRQIYYSMNVEVTDKGDVPEGYKVSRKEKRNFPLILESPSPNQTSLYFCASREVPSGANVLTFGAGSRLTVL.

The CDR3 spells CASGEGARTEAFF. DNA for the CDR3: TGTGCCAGTGGGGAAGGGGCGAGGACTGAAGCTTTCTTT. This chain joins TRBV7-6 and TRBJ1-1; possible D gene TRBD1, 5 bases. CDR3 length: 13 amino acids. The V gene lost 9 bases and the J gene lost 5 bases, with 16 bases spanning the gap. Germline-derived CDR1 and CDR2 are SGHVS and FNYEAQ.

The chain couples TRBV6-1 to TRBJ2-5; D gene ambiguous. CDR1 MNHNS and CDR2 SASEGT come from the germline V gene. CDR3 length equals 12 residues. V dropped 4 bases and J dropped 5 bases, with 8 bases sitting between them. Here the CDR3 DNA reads TGTGCCAGCAGTGTCATCCGGGAGACCCAGTACTTC. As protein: CASSVIRETQYF.

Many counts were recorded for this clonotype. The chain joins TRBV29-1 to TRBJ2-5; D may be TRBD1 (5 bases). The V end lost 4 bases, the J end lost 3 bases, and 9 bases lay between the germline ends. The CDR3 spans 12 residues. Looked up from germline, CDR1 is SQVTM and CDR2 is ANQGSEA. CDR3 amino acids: CSVGQTEETQYF. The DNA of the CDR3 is TGCAGCGTTGGTCAGACAGAAGAGACCCAGTACTTC.

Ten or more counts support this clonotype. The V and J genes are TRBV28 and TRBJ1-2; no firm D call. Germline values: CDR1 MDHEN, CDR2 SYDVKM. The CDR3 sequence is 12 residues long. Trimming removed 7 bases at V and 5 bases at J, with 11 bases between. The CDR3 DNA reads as TGTGCCAGCACCCGGACCGTTTATGGCTACACCTTC. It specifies CASTRTVYGYTF.

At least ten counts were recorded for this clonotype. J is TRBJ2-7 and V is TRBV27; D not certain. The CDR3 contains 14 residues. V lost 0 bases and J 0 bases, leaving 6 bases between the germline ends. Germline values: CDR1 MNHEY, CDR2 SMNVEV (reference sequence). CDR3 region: CASSLSMGSYEQYF. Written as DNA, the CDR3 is TGTGCCAGCAGTTTATCAATGGGCTCCTACGAGCAGTACTTC.

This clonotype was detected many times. The CDR3: CSARLEGGPTNEQFF. CDR3 sequence (DNA): TGCAGTGCTAGGTTGGAGGGGGGGCCGACGAATGAGCAGTTCTTC. The chain links TRBV20-1 to TRBJ2-1, with D possibly matching TRBD2 (7 bases). Per the germline V gene, CDR1 is DFQATT and CDR2 is SNEGSKA (reference sequence). The CDR3 covers 15 residues. Trimming cost V 3 bases and J 7 bases, with 19 bases left between them.

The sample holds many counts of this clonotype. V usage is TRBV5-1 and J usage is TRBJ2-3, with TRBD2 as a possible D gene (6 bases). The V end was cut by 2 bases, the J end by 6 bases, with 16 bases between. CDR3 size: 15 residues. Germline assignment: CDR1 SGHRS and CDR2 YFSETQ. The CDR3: CASSFGGTRLDTQYF. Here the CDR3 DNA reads TGCGCCAGCAGCTTTGGAGGGACGCGACTGGATACGCAGTATTTT.

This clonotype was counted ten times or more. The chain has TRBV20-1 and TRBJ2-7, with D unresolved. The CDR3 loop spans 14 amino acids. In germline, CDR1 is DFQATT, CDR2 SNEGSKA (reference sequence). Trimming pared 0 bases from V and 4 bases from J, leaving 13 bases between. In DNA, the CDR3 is TGCAGTGCTAGAGATGGGTTGGGATGGTACGAGCAGTACTTC. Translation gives CSARDGLGWYEQYF.

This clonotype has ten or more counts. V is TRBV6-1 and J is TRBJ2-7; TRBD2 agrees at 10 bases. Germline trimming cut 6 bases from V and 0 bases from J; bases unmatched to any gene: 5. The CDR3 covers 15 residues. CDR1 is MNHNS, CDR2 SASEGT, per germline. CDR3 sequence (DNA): TGTGCCAGCAGAACCGGGACTAGCGCCTCCTACGAGCAGTACTTC. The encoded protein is CASRTGTSASYEQYF.

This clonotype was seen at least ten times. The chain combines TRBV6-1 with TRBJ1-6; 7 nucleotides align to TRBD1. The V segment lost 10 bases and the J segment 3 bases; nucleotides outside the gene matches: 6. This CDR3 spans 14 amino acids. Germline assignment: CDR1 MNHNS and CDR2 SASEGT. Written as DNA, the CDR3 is TGTGCCATAGGGACAGCCAACTATAATTCACCCCTCCACTTT. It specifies CAIGTANYNSPLHF.

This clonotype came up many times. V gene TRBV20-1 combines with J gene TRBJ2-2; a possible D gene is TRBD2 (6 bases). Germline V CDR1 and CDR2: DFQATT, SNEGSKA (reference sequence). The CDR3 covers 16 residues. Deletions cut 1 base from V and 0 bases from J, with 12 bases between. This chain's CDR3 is CSARAPGVPNTGELFF. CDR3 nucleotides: TGCAGTGCTAGAGCCCCGGGGGTTCCGAACACCGGGGAGCTGTTTTTT.

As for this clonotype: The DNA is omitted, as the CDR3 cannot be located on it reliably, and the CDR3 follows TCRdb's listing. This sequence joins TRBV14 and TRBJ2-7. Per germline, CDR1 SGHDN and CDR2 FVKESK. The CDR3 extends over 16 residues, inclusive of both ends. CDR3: CASSQVAAGISYERYF.

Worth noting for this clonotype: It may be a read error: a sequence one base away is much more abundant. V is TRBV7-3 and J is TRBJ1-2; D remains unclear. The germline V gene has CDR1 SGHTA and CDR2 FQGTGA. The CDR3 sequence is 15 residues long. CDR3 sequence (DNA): TGTGCCAGCAGCCCCGGAGGATTGGGCAACTATGGCGACACCTTC. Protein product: CASSPGGLGNYGDTF.

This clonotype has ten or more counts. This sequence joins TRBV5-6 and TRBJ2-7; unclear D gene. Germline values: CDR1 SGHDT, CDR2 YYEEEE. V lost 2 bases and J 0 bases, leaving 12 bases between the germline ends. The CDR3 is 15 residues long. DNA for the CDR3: TGTGCCAGCAGCTTAAACCAGGCCAGCTCCTACGAGCAGTACTTC. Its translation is CASSLNQASSYEQYF.

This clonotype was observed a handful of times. The CDR3 DNA sequence: TGTGCCAGCCGATTTGTGATACACACCGGGGAGCTGTTTTTT. It codes for CASRFVIHTGELFF. The gene calls are TRBV7-9 and TRBJ2-2; D uncertain. With 8 bases removed from V and 3 bases from J, the gap between germline ends came to 13 bases. Germline-derived CDR1 and CDR2 are SEHNR and FQNEAQ (reference sequence). The CDR3 contains 14 residues.

CDR3 DNA: TGCAGCGTTGAAGTAACGGGAGTTTACAATGAGCAGTTCTTC. Its protein product is CSVEVTGVYNEQFF. The chain couples TRBV29-1 to TRBJ2-1; a possible D gene is TRBD2 (6 bases). CDR3 length: 14 amino acids. CDR1 and CDR2 from the germline V gene are SQVTM and ANQGSEA. Trimming shortened V by 1 base and J by 4 bases, and 11 bases separated the two germline ends.

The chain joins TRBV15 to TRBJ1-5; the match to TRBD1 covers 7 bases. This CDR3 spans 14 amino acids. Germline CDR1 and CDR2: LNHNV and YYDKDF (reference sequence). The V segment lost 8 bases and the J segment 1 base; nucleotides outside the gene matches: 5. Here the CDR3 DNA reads TGTGCCACCGGCTCAGGGGGAAGCAATCAGCCCCAGCATTTT. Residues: CATGSGGSNQPQHF.

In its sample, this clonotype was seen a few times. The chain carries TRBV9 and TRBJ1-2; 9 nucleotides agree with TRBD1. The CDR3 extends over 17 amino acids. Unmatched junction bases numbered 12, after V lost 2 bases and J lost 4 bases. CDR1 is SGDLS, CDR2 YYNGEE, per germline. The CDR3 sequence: CASSVSGQGGFSYGYTF. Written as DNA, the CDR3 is TGTGCCAGCAGCGTGTCGGGACAGGGTGGTTTCAGCTATGGCTACACCTTC.

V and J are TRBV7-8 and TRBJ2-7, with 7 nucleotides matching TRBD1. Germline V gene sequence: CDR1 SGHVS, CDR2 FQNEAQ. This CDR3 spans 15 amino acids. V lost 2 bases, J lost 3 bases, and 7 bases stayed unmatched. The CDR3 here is CASSLFGQVHYEQYF. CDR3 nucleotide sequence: TGTGCCAGCAGCTTATTCGGACAGGTCCACTACGAGCAGTACTTC. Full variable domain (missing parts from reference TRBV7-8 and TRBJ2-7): GAGVSQSPRYKVAKRGQDVALRCDPISGHVSLFWYQQALGQGPEFLTYFQNEAQLDKSGLPSDRFFAERPEGSVSTLKIQRTQQEDSAVYLCASSLFGQVHYEQYFGPGTRLTVT.

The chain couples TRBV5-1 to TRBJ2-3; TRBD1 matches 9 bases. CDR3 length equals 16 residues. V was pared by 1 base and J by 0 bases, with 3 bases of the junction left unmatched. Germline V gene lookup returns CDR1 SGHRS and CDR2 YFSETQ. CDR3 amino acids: CASSLLGQGSTDTQYF. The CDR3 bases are TGCGCCAGCAGCTTGTTGGGACAGGGCAGCACAGATACGCAGTATTTT. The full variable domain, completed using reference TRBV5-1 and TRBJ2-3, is KAGVTQTPRYLIKTRGQQVTLSCSPISGHRSVSWYQQTPGQGLQFLFEYFSETQRNKGNFPGRFSGRQFSNSRSEMNVSTLELGDSALYLCASSLLGQGSTDTQYFGPGTRLTVL.

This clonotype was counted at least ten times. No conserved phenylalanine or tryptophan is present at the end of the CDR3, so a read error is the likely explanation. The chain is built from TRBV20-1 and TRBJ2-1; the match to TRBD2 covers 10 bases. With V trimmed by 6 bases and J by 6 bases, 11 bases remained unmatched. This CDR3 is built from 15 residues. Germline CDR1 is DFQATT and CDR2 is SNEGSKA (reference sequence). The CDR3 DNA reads TGCAGTGCACCAACTCCGGGACTAGCGCCCAATGAGCAGTTCTCC. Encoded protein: CSAPTPGLAPNEQFS.